The T cell receptor beta chain under discussion was sequenced for a study of post-analysis software for immune sequencing data. The study's findings and limits: Under the F measure, samples that were prepared in one batch clustered strongly together.

In this sample, this clonotype turned up a few times. Its specificity is unknown. Every TCR beta cDNA library bore unique molecular identifiers. TCRdb ran MiXCR on the PCR reads and lists one entry per CDR3 protein. This sample has about 400,000 distinct CDR3 sequences; roughly 35% occur once, and the top ten carry about an eighth. The sequence was obtained from a girl aged 10 to 17 with multiple sclerosis. The sample taken for sequencing was blood.

CDR3 in amino acids: CASSYGGTGGYGYTF. In DNA, the CDR3 is TGTGCCAGCAGTTACGGAGGGACAGGAGGCTATGGCTACACCTTC. V is TRBV6-5 and J is TRBJ1-2; 8 bases align to TRBD1. Germline lookup yields CDR1 MNHEY and CDR2 SVGAGI. The CDR3 spans 15 residues. After removal of 2 bases from V and 4 bases from J, the junction contained 6 bases not matched to a gene.